Following are 8 T cell receptor beta chains from one sample sequenced in a study of technical replicates of blood from a handful of donors. Sequenced by immunoSEQ multiplex PCR; TCRdb stores in-frame clones only, minus some. The sample shows under 100,000 clones, around 96% of them seen only once. Material for sequencing was T cells isolated from PBMCs. These receptors all stem from a human donor in good health.

This chain uses TRBV6-4 with TRBJ2-1; TRBD2 agrees at 8 bases. There are 14 residues in the CDR3. The germline V gene encodes CDR1 MRHNA and CDR2 SNTAGT. The junction had 6 bases not matched to a gene; V was cut back by 3 bases and J by 8 bases. CDR3 coding DNA: TGTGCCAGCAGTGAGGAATCTAGCGGGCATGAGCAGTTCTTC. Its protein product is CASSEESSGHEQFF.

This chain connects TRBV27 to TRBJ2-1, with 9 bases that match TRBD2. CDR1 MNHEY and CDR2 SMNVEV come from the germline V gene (reference sequence). The CDR3 runs to 14 residues. The V and J ends lost 8 bases and 4 bases, in that order; junction bases with no gene match: 6. The CDR3 DNA follows: TGTGCCAGCCGTAAGACTAGCGGTTACAATGAGCAGTTCTTC. Protein product: CASRKTSGYNEQFF.

The V and J genes are TRBV29-1 and TRBJ2-7; no clear D. Between the trimmed V and J ends, which lost 5 bases and 0 bases, there was a span of 8 bases. Germline CDR1 reads SQVTM; CDR2 reads ANQGSEA. The CDR3 contains 12 residues. This chain's CDR3 is CSVLAPSYEQYF. CDR3 coding DNA: TGCAGCGTTCTGGCACCCTCCTACGAGCAGTACTTC.

The chain combines TRBV27 with TRBJ1-5; D is ambiguous. V was clipped by 4 bases and J by 4 bases, with 5 bases between them. Germline CDR1 MNHEY, CDR2 SMNVEV (reference sequence). The CDR3 runs 12 residues. This CDR3 reads CASSSVNQPQHF. The CDR3 DNA is TGTGCCAGCAGTTCCGTTAATCAGCCCCAGCATTTT.

The chain is built from TRBV19 and TRBJ1-5; 8 bases line up with TRBD1. This CDR3 region has 14 residues. The trim removed 5 bases at V and 6 bases at J, leaving 6 bases unmatched. From germline, CDR1 is LNHDA and CDR2 SQIVND (reference sequence). The CDR3 coding sequence is TGTGCCAGTAGTGTCAGGGGGCGCGCTCAGCCCCAGCATTTT. Encoded protein: CASSVRGRAQPQHF.

This clone is a singleton in its sample. This chain uses TRBV15 with TRBJ2-7; 11 bases agree with TRBD2. Per germline, CDR1 LNHNV and CDR2 YYDKDF (reference sequence). After removal of 0 bases from V and 2 bases from J, the junction contained 0 bases not matched to a gene. The CDR3 consists of 15 residues. The CDR3 region is CATSREGLAAYEQYF. CDR3 bases: TGTGCCACCAGCAGAGAGGGACTAGCGGCCTACGAGCAGTACTTC. The variable domain in full, completed from reference TRBV15 and TRBJ2-7, reads DAMVIQNPRYQVTQFGKPVTLSCSQTLNHNVMYWYQQKSSQAPKLLFHYYDKDFNNEADTPDNFQSRRPNTSFCFLDIRSPGLGDTAMYLCATSREGLAAYEQYFGPGTRLTVT.

As concerns this clone: This sample also contains other DNA sequences that code for the same CDR3. The rearrangement uses TRBV20-1 and TRBJ2-7; D is undetermined. The CDR3 has 11 amino acids. V was clipped by 1 base and J by 3 bases, with 4 bases between them. CDR1 is DFQATT and CDR2 is SNEGSKA in the germline V gene (reference sequence). The CDR3 nucleotides are TGCAGTGCTAGAGCCGGCTACGAGCAGTACTTC. It specifies CSARAGYEQYF.

This chain links TRBV2 with TRBJ2-1, with D perhaps TRBD1 (5 bases). Per germline, CDR1 SNHLY and CDR2 FYNNEI. Deletions cut 9 bases from V and 0 bases from J, with 15 bases between. There are 15 residues in the CDR3. The CDR3 loop is CASYTDSSSYNEQFF. In DNA form, the CDR3 reads TGTGCCAGTTATACTGACAGCAGCTCCTACAATGAGCAGTTCTTC.